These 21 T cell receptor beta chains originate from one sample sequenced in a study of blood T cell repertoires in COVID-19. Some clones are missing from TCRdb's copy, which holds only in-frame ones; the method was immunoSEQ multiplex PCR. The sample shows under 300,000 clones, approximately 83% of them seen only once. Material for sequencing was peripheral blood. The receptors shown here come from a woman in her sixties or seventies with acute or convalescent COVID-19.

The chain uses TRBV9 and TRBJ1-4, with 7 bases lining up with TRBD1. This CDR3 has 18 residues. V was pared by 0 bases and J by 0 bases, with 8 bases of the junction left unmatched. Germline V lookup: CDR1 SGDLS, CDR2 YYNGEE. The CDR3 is CASSVGQGFPATNEKLFF. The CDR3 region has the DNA TGTGCCAGCAGCGTAGGACAGGGCTTTCCCGCAACTAATGAAAAACTGTTTTTT.

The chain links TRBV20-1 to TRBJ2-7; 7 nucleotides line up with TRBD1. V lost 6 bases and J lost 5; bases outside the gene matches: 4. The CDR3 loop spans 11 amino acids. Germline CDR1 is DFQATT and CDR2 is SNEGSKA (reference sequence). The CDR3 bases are TGCAGTGCCCCAGGGGGTAACGAGCAGTACTTC. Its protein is CSAPGGNEQYF.

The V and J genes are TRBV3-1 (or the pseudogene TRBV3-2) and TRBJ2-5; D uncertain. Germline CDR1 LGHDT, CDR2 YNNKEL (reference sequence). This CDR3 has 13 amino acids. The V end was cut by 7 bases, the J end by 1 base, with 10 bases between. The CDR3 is CASTLNGQETQYF. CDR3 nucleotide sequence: TGTGCCAGCACCCTCAACGGCCAAGAGACCCAGTACTTC.

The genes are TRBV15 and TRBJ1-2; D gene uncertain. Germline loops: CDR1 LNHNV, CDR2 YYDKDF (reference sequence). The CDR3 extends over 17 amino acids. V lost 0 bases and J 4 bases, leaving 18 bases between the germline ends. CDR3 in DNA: TGTGCCACCAGCAGAGATCTTGAGGCATTCAGCGGCTATGGCTACACCTTC. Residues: CATSRDLEAFSGYGYTF.

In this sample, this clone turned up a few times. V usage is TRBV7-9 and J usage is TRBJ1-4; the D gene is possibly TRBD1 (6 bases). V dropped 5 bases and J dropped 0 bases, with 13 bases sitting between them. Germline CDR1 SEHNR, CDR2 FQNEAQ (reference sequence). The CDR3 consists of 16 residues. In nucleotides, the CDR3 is TGTGCCAGCAGCCGGATCGCAGGGGCAACTAATGAAAAACTGTTTTTT. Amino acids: CASSRIAGATNEKLFF.

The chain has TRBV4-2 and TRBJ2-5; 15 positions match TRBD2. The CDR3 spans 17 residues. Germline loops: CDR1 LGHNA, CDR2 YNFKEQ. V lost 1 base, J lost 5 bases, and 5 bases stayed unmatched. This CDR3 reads CASSQGTSGGAGETQYF. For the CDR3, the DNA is TGTGCCAGCAGCCAAGGGACTAGCGGGGGGGCCGGGGAGACCCAGTACTTC.

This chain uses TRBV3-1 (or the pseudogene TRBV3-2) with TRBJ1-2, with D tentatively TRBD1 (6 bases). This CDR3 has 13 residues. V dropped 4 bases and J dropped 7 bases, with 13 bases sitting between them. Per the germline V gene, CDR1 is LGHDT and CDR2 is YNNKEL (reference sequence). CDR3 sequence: CASSRGGRSGYTF. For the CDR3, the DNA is TGTGCCAGCAGCCGGGGGGGGCGAAGTGGCTACACCTTC.

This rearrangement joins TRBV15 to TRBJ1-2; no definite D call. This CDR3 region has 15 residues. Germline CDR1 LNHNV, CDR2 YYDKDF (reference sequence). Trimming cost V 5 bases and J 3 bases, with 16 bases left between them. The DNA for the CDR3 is TGTGCCACCAGCCCGAGGAGCCCCTGGGACTATGGCTACACCTTC. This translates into CATSPRSPWDYGYTF.

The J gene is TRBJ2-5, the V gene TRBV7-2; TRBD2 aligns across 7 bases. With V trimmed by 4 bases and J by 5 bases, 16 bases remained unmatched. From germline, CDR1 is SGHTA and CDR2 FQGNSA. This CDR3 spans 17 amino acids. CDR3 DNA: TGTGCCAGCAGCTCCCCGGGTTTCAGCGGGGCCCGGGAGACCCAGTACTTC. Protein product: CASSSPGFSGARETQYF.

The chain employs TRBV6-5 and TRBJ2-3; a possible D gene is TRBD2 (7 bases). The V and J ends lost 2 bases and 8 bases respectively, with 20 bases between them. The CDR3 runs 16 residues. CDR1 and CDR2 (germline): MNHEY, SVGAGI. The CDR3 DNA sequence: TGTGCCAGCAGTTACGGCTTGAGGGGGGGCTGGGGTACGCAGTATTTT. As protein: CASSYGLRGGWGTQYF.

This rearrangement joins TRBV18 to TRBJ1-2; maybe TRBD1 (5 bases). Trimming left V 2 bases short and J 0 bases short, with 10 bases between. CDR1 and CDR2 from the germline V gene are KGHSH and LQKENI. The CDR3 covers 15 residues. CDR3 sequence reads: CASSPGAGTNYGYTF. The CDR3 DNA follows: TGTGCCAGCTCACCAGGGGCAGGGACTAACTATGGCTACACCTTC.

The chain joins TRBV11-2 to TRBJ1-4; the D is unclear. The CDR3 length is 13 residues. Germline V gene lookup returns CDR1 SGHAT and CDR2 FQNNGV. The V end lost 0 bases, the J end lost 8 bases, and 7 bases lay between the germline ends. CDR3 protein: CASSLEREEKLFF. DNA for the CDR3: TGTGCCAGCAGCTTAGAACGAGAGGAAAAACTGTTTTTT.

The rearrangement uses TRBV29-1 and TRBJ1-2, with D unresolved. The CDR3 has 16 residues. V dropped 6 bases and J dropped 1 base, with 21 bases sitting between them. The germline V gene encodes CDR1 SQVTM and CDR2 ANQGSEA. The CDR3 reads CSVDPLSTGINYGYTF. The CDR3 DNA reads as TGCAGCGTCGACCCTCTGTCAACGGGGATTAACTATGGCTACACCTTC.

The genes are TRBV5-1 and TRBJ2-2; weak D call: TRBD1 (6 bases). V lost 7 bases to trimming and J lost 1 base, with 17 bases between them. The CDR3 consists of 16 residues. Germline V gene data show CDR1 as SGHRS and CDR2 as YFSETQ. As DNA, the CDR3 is TGCGCCAGCGGCTCTTGGGGACACCGGAACACCGGGGAGCTGTTTTTT. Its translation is CASGSWGHRNTGELFF.

CDR3 coding DNA: TGTGCCAGTAGTATCCGATTACATAGCAATCAGCCCCAGCATTTT. Translating gives CASSIRLHSNQPQHF. V gene TRBV19 combines with J gene TRBJ1-5; D remains ambiguous. This CDR3 region has 15 residues. Trimming took 3 bases from V and 0 from J, leaving 9 bases between them. Germline V gene data show CDR1 as LNHDA and CDR2 as SQIVND (reference sequence). The whole variable domain, filled in from reference TRBV19 and TRBJ1-5, reads DGGITQSPKYLFRKEGQNVTLSCEQNLNHDAMYWYRQDPGQGLRLIYYSQIVNDFQKGDIAEGYSVSREKKESFPLTVTSAQKNPTAFYLCASSIRLHSNQPQHFGDGTRLSIL.

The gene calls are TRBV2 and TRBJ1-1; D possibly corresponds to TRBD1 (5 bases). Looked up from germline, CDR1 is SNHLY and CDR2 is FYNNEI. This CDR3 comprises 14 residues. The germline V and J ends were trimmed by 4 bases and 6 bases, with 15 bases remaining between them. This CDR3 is CASSAGRGDPEAFF. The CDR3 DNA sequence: TGTGCCAGCAGTGCAGGGCGGGGAGACCCTGAAGCTTTCTTT.

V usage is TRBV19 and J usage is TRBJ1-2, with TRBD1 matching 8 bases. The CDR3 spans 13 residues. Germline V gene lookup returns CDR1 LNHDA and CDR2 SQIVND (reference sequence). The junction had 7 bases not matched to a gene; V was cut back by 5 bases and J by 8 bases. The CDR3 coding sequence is TGTGCCAGTAGTCCCCCTTGGACAGGGGGCTACACCTTC. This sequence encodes CASSPPWTGGYTF.

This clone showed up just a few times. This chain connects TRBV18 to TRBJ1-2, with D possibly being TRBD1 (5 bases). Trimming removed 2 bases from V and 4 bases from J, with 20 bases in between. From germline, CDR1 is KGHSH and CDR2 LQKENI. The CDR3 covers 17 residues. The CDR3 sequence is CASSPGMAPGRGYGYTF. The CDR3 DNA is TGTGCCAGCTCACCAGGTATGGCACCAGGGCGCGGCTATGGCTACACCTTC.

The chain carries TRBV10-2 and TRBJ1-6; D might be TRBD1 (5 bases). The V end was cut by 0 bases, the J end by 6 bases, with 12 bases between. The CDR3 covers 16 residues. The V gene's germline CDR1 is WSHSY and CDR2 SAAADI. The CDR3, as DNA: TGCGCCAGCAGTGAGTCGAACCCCGGGGGTAATTCACCCCTCCACTTT. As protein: CASSESNPGGNSPLHF.

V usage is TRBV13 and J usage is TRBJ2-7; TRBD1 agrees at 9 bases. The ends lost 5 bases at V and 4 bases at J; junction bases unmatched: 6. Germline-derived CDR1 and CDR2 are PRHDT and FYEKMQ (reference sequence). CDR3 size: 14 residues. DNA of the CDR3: TGTGCCAGCAGCCGACAGGGGGGTCGGTACGAGCAGTACTTC. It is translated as CASSRQGGRYEQYF.

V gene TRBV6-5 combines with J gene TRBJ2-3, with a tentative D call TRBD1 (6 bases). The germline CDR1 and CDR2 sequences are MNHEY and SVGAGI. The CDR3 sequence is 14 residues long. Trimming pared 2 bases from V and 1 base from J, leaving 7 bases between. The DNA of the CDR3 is TGTGCCAGCAGTTACCCAGGGGGCACAGATACGCAGTATTTT. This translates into CASSYPGGTDTQYF.